Detailed here is one T cell receptor beta chain. Its specificity is not known. The CDR3 is made up of 13 amino acids. CDR1 and CDR2 from the germline V gene are SQVTM and ANQGSEA. V was trimmed by 7 bases and J by 0 bases, leaving 12 bases between them. The sample comes from a study of T cells in Graves' hyperthyroidism and ophthalmopathy. Regarding the study as a whole: Blood also carried most thyroid clonotypes expanded above 0.001.

Template material for amplifying TCR beta CDR3 regions consisted of RNA transcripts. HTBI primers were employed in a first-round RT-PCR of the TCR CDR3. TCRdb reprocessed the multiplex PCR reads via MiXCR and lists one record per CDR3 protein. This table holds about 250,000 distinct CDR3 sequences, roughly 22% found once. Uncontrolled infection, other autoimmune disease, pregnancy or lactation excluded patients. The sample taken for sequencing was blood. This chain connects TRBV29-1 to TRBJ1-1; tentative D call: TRBD1 (5 bases). The clonotype originates from a man aged 25 to 40 with Graves' ophthalmopathy. CDR3 region: CSAPGTVNTEAFF. In DNA form, the CDR3 reads TGCAGCGCCCCCGGGACGGTGAACACTGAAGCTTTCTTT.